The 30 T cell receptor beta chains listed next were all sequenced from one sample in a study of cytomegalovirus exposure and HLA in healthy donors (dated by TCRdb to 2016 to 2017). Library preparation employed the immunoSEQ multiplex PCR assay. The immuneACCESS repertoire file appears here via TCRdb, limited to in-frame rearrangements. These files lack a portion of the clones; in checked studies, under half of the deficit traces to unresolved V genes, and the cause of the others is not known. The sample table contains over 250,000 clones; only one count was recorded for around 86% of them. Clones ranked in the top ten supply roughly 0.99% of the sample. Sequencing was done on a sample of PBMCs. The origin of the receptors is a woman between 18 and 29 years old in good health and CMV-seronegative.

This clone has only a few counts. The chain recombines TRBV6-5 with TRBJ2-7; 11 bases are a match to TRBD2. This CDR3 is built from 15 residues. J lost 4 bases, V lost 2 bases, and 4 bases had no gene match. Germline CDR1 and CDR2: MNHEY and SVGAGI. The CDR3 coding sequence is TGTGCCAGCAGTTACGGTAGCGGGGGGGCGTACGAGCAGTACTTC. Its translation is CASSYGSGGAYEQYF.

The chain recombines TRBV7-3 with TRBJ2-1; the match to TRBD2 covers 10 bases. This CDR3 spans 16 amino acids. Germline CDR1 SGHTA, CDR2 FQGTGA. J was trimmed by 2 bases and V by 2 bases; bases with no gene match: 3. CDR3 DNA: TGTGCCAGCAGCTTACTCAGCGGGGGGGCCTACAATGAGCAGTTCTTC. Translation: CASSLLSGGAYNEQFF.

The V gene is TRBV7-9, the J gene TRBJ2-7; 10 nucleotides agree with TRBD2. Unmatched junction bases numbered 10, after V lost 4 bases and J lost 4 bases. The CDR3 spans 16 residues. Germline values: CDR1 SEHNR, CDR2 FQNEAQ (reference sequence). CDR3 sequence: CASSYSASGSIYEQYF. Written as DNA, the CDR3 is TGTGCCAGCAGCTACTCGGCTAGCGGGAGTATTTACGAGCAGTACTTC.

The chain uses TRBV6-1 and TRBJ2-2, with TRBD1 matching over 7 bases. Trimming at V came to 3 bases and at J to 3 bases, leaving 10 bases not matched to a gene. The CDR3 totals 17 residues. Looked up from germline, CDR1 is MNHNS and CDR2 is SASEGT. CDR3 amino acids: CASSDRGGSLHTGELFF. DNA for the CDR3: TGTGCCAGCAGTGACAGAGGGGGCTCCCTCCACACCGGGGAGCTGTTTTTT.

V gene TRBV6-5 combines with J gene TRBJ2-7; 7 bases agree with TRBD2. The CDR3 runs to 15 residues. Germline CDR1 MNHEY, CDR2 SVGAGI. V lost 5 bases, J lost 0 bases, and 7 bases stayed unmatched. The CDR3 DNA is TGTGCCAGCAGTATCAGCGGGACCAGCTCCTACGAGCAGTACTTC. Protein sequence: CASSISGTSSYEQYF.

This chain uses TRBV7-9 with TRBJ2-3; D might be TRBD2 (6 bases). V dropped 1 base and J dropped 2 bases, with 13 bases sitting between them. The germline V gene encodes CDR1 SEHNR and CDR2 FQNEAQ (reference sequence). The length of the CDR3 is 16 residues. CDR3 amino acids: CASSLVGRGYTDTQYF. The CDR3 DNA follows: TGTGCCAGCAGCTTAGTTGGCCGGGGGTACACAGATACGCAGTATTTT.

This chain joins TRBV5-1 and TRBJ2-2; D not certain. The V end lost 0 bases, the J end lost 0 bases, and 9 bases lay between the germline ends. This CDR3 is 16 amino acids long. The germline CDR1 and CDR2 sequences are SGHRS and YFSETQ. In DNA, the CDR3 is TGCGCCAGCAGCTTGGATGGAGCTACGAACACCGGGGAGCTGTTTTTT. Translated, it gives CASSLDGATNTGELFF. Using reference TRBV5-1 and TRBJ2-2 for the parts outside the CDR3, the full variable domain is KAGVTQTPRYLIKTRGQQVTLSCSPISGHRSVSWYQQTPGQGLQFLFEYFSETQRNKGNFPGRFSGRQFSNSRSEMNVSTLELGDSALYLCASSLDGATNTGELFFGEGSRLTVL.

This clone was seen a handful of times. The chain uses TRBV7-9 and TRBJ1-1, with a weak D call TRBD1 (6 bases). Germline lookup yields CDR1 SEHNR and CDR2 FQNEAQ (reference sequence). The CDR3 loop spans 14 amino acids. Trimming shortened V by 5 bases and J by 4 bases, and 14 bases separated the two germline ends. CDR3 residues: CASSPSGVGTEAFF. In nucleotides, the CDR3 is TGTGCCAGCAGCCCATCAGGGGTCGGCACTGAAGCTTTCTTT.

The J gene is TRBJ2-1, the V gene TRBV11-3; TRBD2 might be the D (5 bases). V dropped 1 base and J dropped 4 bases, with 5 bases sitting between them. Germline V gene lookup returns CDR1 SGHNT and CDR2 YENEEA. There are 13 residues in the CDR3. The chain's CDR3 is CASSLAGYNEQFF. CDR3 DNA: TGTGCCAGCAGCTTAGCGGGGTACAATGAGCAGTTCTTC.

The CDR3 nucleotides are TGTGCCAGCAGTCCCGGGACAGGGGCGGAAAATCAGCCCCAGCATTTT. As protein: CASSPGTGAENQPQHF. The chain links TRBV6-6 to TRBJ1-5; 10 bases fit TRBD1. The trim removed 5 bases at V and 4 bases at J, leaving 8 bases unmatched. The CDR3 covers 16 residues. Germline CDR1 and CDR2: MNHNY and SVGAGI (reference sequence).

This clone appeared once. The CDR3 sequence: CASSSTAPHPYGYTF. CDR3 sequence (DNA): TGTGCCAGCAGCTCAACAGCTCCCCACCCCTATGGCTACACCTTC. The chain has TRBV7-9 and TRBJ1-2; no clear D gene. Germline loops: CDR1 SEHNR, CDR2 FQNEAQ (reference sequence). This CDR3 contains 15 residues. V dropped 4 bases and J dropped 4 bases, with 16 bases sitting between them.

This rearrangement joins TRBV18 to TRBJ2-3; 11 positions agree with TRBD2. Germline V gene sequence: CDR1 KGHSH, CDR2 LQKENI. The CDR3 contains 16 residues. J lost 5 bases, V lost 0 bases, and 4 bases had no gene match. The CDR3 loop is CASSPPTSGSRDTQYF. CDR3 nucleotide sequence: TGTGCCAGCTCACCACCTACTAGCGGGAGTAGAGATACGCAGTATTTT.

The gene calls are TRBV6-4 and TRBJ2-1; 9 nucleotides align to TRBD1. Looked up from germline, CDR1 is MRHNA and CDR2 is SNTAGT. The junction had 3 bases not matched to a gene; V was cut back by 3 bases and J by 6 bases. The CDR3 consists of 14 residues. CDR3 DNA: TGTGCCAGCAGTGAAGGACAGGGGATCAATGAGCAGTTCTTC. Amino acids: CASSEGQGINEQFF.

Concerning this clone itself: The same CDR3 is also encoded by other DNA sequences in this sample. The gene calls are TRBV5-1 and TRBJ1-2; TRBD1 agrees at 10 bases. CDR3 length: 14 amino acids. From germline, CDR1 is SGHRS and CDR2 YFSETQ. V shed 5 bases and J 5 bases; nucleotides not matched to a gene: 6. The CDR3 DNA is TGCGCCAGCAGTCCCGGGACAGGGGATTATGGCTACACCTTC. Translation: CASSPGTGDYGYTF.

The chain joins TRBV2 to TRBJ2-2, with TRBD1 matching over 7 bases. Germline CDR1 and CDR2: SNHLY and FYNNEI. The CDR3 is 14 residues long. The V segment lost 6 bases and the J segment 5 bases; nucleotides outside the gene matches: 6. The CDR3 DNA is TGTGCCAGCAGACTGGGACAGATAACCGGGGAGCTGTTTTTT. Amino acids: CASRLGQITGELFF.

The chain has TRBV5-4 and TRBJ2-3; 10 bases match TRBD2. CDR1 is SGHNT and CDR2 is YYREEE in the germline V gene (reference sequence). The trim removed 10 bases at V and 6 bases at J, leaving 8 bases unmatched. CDR3 size: 13 residues. CDR3: CASPGTSADTQYF. In DNA form, the CDR3 reads TGTGCCTCCCCGGGGACTAGCGCCGATACGCAGTATTTT.

CDR3 protein: CASSYVRGRNQETQYF. The DNA of the CDR3 is TGTGCCAGCAGTTACGTCAGGGGGCGGAACCAAGAGACCCAGTACTTC. V and J are TRBV6-5 and TRBJ2-5, with 8 bases matching TRBD1. Germline CDR1 MNHEY, CDR2 SVGAGI. CDR3 length: 16 residues. The V segment lost 2 bases and the J segment 0 bases; nucleotides outside the gene matches: 5.

The V gene is TRBV15, the J gene TRBJ2-7, with a tentative D call TRBD2 (6 bases). The CDR3 sequence is 15 residues long. CDR1 is LNHNV, CDR2 YYDKDF, per germline (reference sequence). V lost 1 base and J lost 7, with 17 bases in between. The CDR3 DNA follows: TGTGCCACCAGCAGAGCCTTGGCGGGGACTCTGGAGCAGTACTTC. Translating gives CATSRALAGTLEQYF.

The rearrangement links TRBV30 to TRBJ1-2; D remains unclear. The CDR3 has 15 amino acids. The V and J ends lost 3 bases and 4 bases respectively, with 18 bases between them. From germline, CDR1 is GTSNPN and CDR2 SVGIG (reference sequence). The CDR3 nucleotides read TGTGCCTGGAGCACCGGGAGGTGGTTTTCCTATGGCTACACCTTC. It encodes CAWSTGRWFSYGYTF.

The V call is TRBV2, the J call TRBJ1-3; unclear D gene. Germline V CDR1 and CDR2: SNHLY, FYNNEI. V lost 5 bases and J 0 bases, leaving 17 bases between the germline ends. CDR3 length: 17 residues. CDR3 sequence reads: CASSTSRRPISGNTIYF. CDR3 DNA: TGTGCCAGCAGTACGAGTCGGAGACCCATCTCTGGAAACACCATATATTTT.

This clone was observed a few times. The chain employs TRBV30 and TRBJ2-7, with D perhaps matching TRBD1 (5 bases). The CDR3 extends over 14 amino acids. Deletions cut 4 bases from V and 9 bases from J, with 22 bases between. Germline V gene lookup returns CDR1 GTSNPN and CDR2 SVGIG (reference sequence). CDR3 nucleotides: TGTGCCTGGAAGCCGGCAGGGTCCCATACGGGGCAGTACTTC. Encoded protein: CAWKPAGSHTGQYF.

This clone occurred a few times. The rearrangement links TRBV19 to TRBJ1-1, with D tentatively TRBD1 (6 bases). In germline, CDR1 is LNHDA, CDR2 SQIVND (reference sequence). The length of the CDR3 is 14 residues. V was pared by 3 bases and J by 2 bases, with 10 bases between. Here the CDR3 reads CASSIKGGNTEAFF. The CDR3 DNA reads TGTGCCAGTAGTATTAAAGGGGGAAACACTGAAGCTTTCTTT.

The chain employs TRBV6-5 and TRBJ1-2; D not resolved. The CDR3 is 12 amino acids. CDR1 is MNHEY and CDR2 is SVGAGI in the germline V gene. V was clipped by 4 bases and J by 4 bases, with 7 bases between them. The CDR3 loop reads CASSSEPYGYTF. CDR3 in DNA: TGTGCCAGCAGTTCTGAGCCCTATGGCTACACCTTC.

This clone has just one count. The J gene is TRBJ1-2, the V gene TRBV19, with D perhaps matching TRBD1 (6 bases). Looked up from germline, CDR1 is LNHDA and CDR2 is SQIVND (reference sequence). Trimming stripped 4 bases from V and 7 bases from J, with 13 bases between. The CDR3 covers 13 residues. This CDR3 is CASSSRGWGGYTF. The CDR3 coding sequence is TGTGCCAGTAGTAGCAGGGGCTGGGGTGGCTACACCTTC.

The chain is built from TRBV27 and TRBJ1-2; 8 positions agree with TRBD1. CDR3 length equals 14 residues. The germline V gene has CDR1 MNHEY and CDR2 SMNVEV (reference sequence). Trimming at V came to 4 bases and at J to 14 bases, leaving 15 bases not matched to a gene. The CDR3 nucleotides are TGTGCCAGCAGTTCGGGACAGGTTGCGCTTGCATGGACCTTC. Protein sequence: CASSSGQVALAWTF.

The J gene is TRBJ2-7, the V gene TRBV5-8; tentatively, D is TRBD1 (6 bases). CDR3 length: 13 residues. CDR1 is SGHTS, CDR2 YDEGEE, per germline. V dropped 1 base and J dropped 7 bases, with 12 bases sitting between them. The CDR3 protein is CASSLQGIGEQYF. In DNA form, the CDR3 reads TGTGCCAGCAGCTTGCAGGGGATAGGGGAGCAGTACTTC.

The genes are TRBV27 and TRBJ2-7, with TRBD1 identical over 8 bases. V dropped 5 bases and J dropped 0; count of bases not matched to a gene: 9. Germline V gene sequence: CDR1 MNHEY, CDR2 SMNVEV (reference sequence). The CDR3 is 16 amino acids. Here the CDR3 DNA reads TGTGCCAGCAGTGTACCCAGGGGGCGCGGCTCCTACGAGCAGTACTTC. Translating it yields CASSVPRGRGSYEQYF.

The rearrangement uses TRBV30 and TRBJ2-2; maybe TRBD1 (7 bases). From germline, CDR1 is GTSNPN and CDR2 SVGIG (reference sequence). Deletions cut 5 bases from V and 3 bases from J, with 13 bases between. CDR3 length: 14 residues. Written as DNA, the CDR3 is TGTGCCTGGCCCGACAGGGAGGACACCGGGGAGCTGTTTTTT. Its translation is CAWPDREDTGELFF. The full variable domain, with the rest looked up from reference TRBV30 and TRBJ2-2, is SQTIHQWPATLVQPVGSPLSLECTVEGTSNPNLYWYRQAAGRGLQLLFYSVGIGQISSEVPQNLSASRPQDRQFILSSKKLLLSDSGFYLCAWPDREDTGELFFGEGSRLTVL.

This chain joins TRBV6-1 and TRBJ2-7, with TRBD2 identical over 11 bases. Germline lookup yields CDR1 MNHNS and CDR2 SASEGT. Trimming took 5 bases from V and 7 from J; bases not matched to a gene: 7. The CDR3 runs 14 residues. The CDR3 spells CASSPLAGVYEQYF. CDR3 DNA sequence: TGTGCCAGCAGTCCACTAGCGGGAGTTTATGAGCAGTACTTC.

The CDR3 loop reads CATSRYRDRTYEQYF. CDR3 nucleotides: TGTGCCACCAGCAGGTACCGGGACAGAACCTACGAGCAGTACTTC. The rearrangement joins TRBV15 to TRBJ2-7; TRBD1 matches 7 bases. CDR3 length equals 15 residues. CDR1 is LNHNV and CDR2 is YYDKDF in the germline V gene (reference sequence). The junction had 7 bases not matched to a gene; V was cut back by 3 bases and J by 2 bases.